Described below is a single TCR beta chain sequence and its context. Using immunoSEQ multiplex PCR, the repertoire was profiled, and TCRdb retains in-frame clones only, with some absent. The sample has more than 65,000 clones; 90% to 95% are singletons. The record originates from a study of technical replicates of blood from a handful of donors. Looked up from germline, CDR1 is SGHAT and CDR2 is FQNNGV. CDR3 length: 17 residues. The ends lost 3 bases at V and 6 bases at J; junction bases unmatched: 14. Sequencing input: T cells isolated from PBMCs. The receptor's source is a human donor in good health. The gene calls are TRBV11-2 and TRBJ2-7, with 10 bases matching TRBD2. For the CDR3, the DNA is TGTGCCAGCAGCTTGACGCAAGCGGGAGGGCCTTTTATCGAGCAGTACTTC. The encoded protein is CASSLTQAGGPFIEQYF.